This T cell receptor beta chain originates from a study of T cells after yellow fever vaccination. Study-wide findings and caveats: Contamination of FACS-sorted repertoires by abundant clonotypes from the bulk population could occur. Clones that expanded after primary vaccination mostly reappeared after the booster (96% CD4, 70% to 90% CD8).

This clonotype occurred many times. Its antigen is not identified. The CDR3 length is 13 residues. Trimming stripped 11 bases from V and 4 bases from J, with 15 bases between. Germline V gene data show CDR1 as SGHTA and CDR2 as FQGNSA. 5'RACE template switching added a universal primer site and UMIs to TCR cDNA. TCRdb reprocessed the 5' RACE reads with MiXCR, giving one entry per CDR3 protein. The profile shows about 73,000 distinct CDR3 sequences, just under 8% of them singletons. The clonotype originates from a young man who received the YFV17D yellow fever vaccine. The chain employs TRBV7-2 and TRBJ2-4; a possible D gene is TRBD2 (7 bases). The material was CD8+ T cells sorted from PBMCs, obtained on the day of the yellow fever booster vaccination. CDR3 loop: CAVGRGAKNIQYF. CDR3 nucleotides: TGTGCCGTTGGACGGGGGGCTAAAAACATTCAGTACTTC. Together with reference TRBV7-2 and TRBJ2-4, the CDR3 gives the full variable domain: GAGVSQSPSNKVTEKGKDVELRCDPISGHTALYWYRQSLGQGLEFLIYFQGNSAPDKSGLPSDRFSAERTGGSVSTLTIQRTQQEDSAVYLCAVGRGAKNIQYFGAGTRLSVL.